The clone carrying this TCR beta chain showed up just once. Its cognate antigen is unknown. This entry comes from a study of cytomegalovirus exposure and HLA in healthy donors. Regarding the study as a whole: Specificity for CMV antigens was confirmed in vitro for a few of the CMV-associated chains. The authors excluded some V segments, including TRBV6-2 and TRBV6-3, as indistinguishable. Approximately 18,000 TCR beta sequences were associated with HLA alleles at 0.05 false discovery rate in a later analysis. In an earlier analysis, about 87% or about 30%: the productive usage of most TCR beta V segments.

Use of 60 Vbeta and 13 Jbeta primers characterized the PCR. Repertoires were generated with immunoSEQ multiplex PCR, while TCRdb's copy carries only in-frame clones and drops some. This table has 95,000 to 100,000 clones, 75% to 90% appearing once. Germline-derived CDR1 and CDR2 are GTSNPN and SVGIG (reference sequence). CDR3 length: 13 residues. V lost 4 bases and J lost 1, with 10 bases in between. V and J are TRBV30 and TRBJ1-1; tentatively, D is TRBD1 (5 bases). What was sequenced was PBMCs. The TCR originated in a man aged 25-45 years in good health and CMV-seronegative. CDR3: CAWNRMENTEAFF. The CDR3 region has the DNA TGTGCCTGGAACAGGATGGAGAACACTGAAGCTTTCTTT. The full variable domain, with the rest looked up from reference TRBV30 and TRBJ1-1, is SQTIHQWPATLVQPVGSPLSLECTVEGTSNPNLYWYRQAAGRGLQLLFYSVGIGQISSEVPQNLSASRPQDRQFILSSKKLLLSDSGFYLCAWNRMENTEAFFGQGTRLTVV.